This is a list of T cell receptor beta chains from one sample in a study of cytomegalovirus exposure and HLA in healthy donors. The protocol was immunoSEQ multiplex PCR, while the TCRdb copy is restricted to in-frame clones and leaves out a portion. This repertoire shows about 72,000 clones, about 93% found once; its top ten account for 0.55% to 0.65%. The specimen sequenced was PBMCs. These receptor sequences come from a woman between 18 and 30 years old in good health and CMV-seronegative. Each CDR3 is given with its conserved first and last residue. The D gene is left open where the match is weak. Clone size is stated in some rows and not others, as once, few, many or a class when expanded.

CDR3 DNA: TGTGCCAGCAGCTTGAGGGGGGGCTCCTATAATTCACCCCTCCACTTT; CDR3 protein: CASSLRGGSYNSPLHF; D gene: .; clone size: once; J gene: TRBJ1-6; CDR3 length: 16; V gene: TRBV7-2
CDR3 DNA: TGTGCCAGCAGTCCCCCGGTGGGGCGGGGTTCGGCCAAAAACATTCAGTACTTC; CDR3 protein: CASSPPVGRGSAKNIQYF; D gene: .; clone size: .; J gene: TRBJ2-4; CDR3 length: 18; V gene: TRBV28
CDR3 DNA: TGCGCCAGCAGCTCCTCTTCTAGCGGGGTACCAGATACGCAGTATTTT; CDR3 protein: CASSSSSSGVPDTQYF; D gene: TRBD2; clone size: .; J gene: TRBJ2-3; CDR3 length: 16; V gene: TRBV5-1
CDR3 DNA: TGTGCCTGGAGCCTCGGGACAGGGGGTAATTCACCCCTCCACTTT; CDR3 protein: CAWSLGTGGNSPLHF; D gene: TRBD1; clone size: .; J gene: TRBJ1-6; CDR3 length: 15; V gene: TRBV30
CDR3 DNA: TGTGCCAGCAGTTTGGGCAGGGTTTACGAGCAGTACTTC; CDR3 protein: CASSLGRVYEQYF; D gene: .; clone size: .; J gene: TRBJ2-7; CDR3 length: 13; V gene: TRBV28
CDR3 DNA: TGTGCCAGCAGTGAAAGGCAGGGGGCGGAGGAGCAGTACTTC; CDR3 protein: CASSERQGAEEQYF; D gene: TRBD1; clone size: .; J gene: TRBJ2-7; CDR3 length: 14; V gene: TRBV6-1
CDR3 DNA: TGTGCCAGTAGGGGCAGGGGAGACTACGAGCAGTACTTC; CDR3 protein: CASRGRGDYEQYF; D gene: .; clone size: .; J gene: TRBJ2-7; CDR3 length: 13; V gene: TRBV19
CDR3 DNA: TGTGCCAGCAGCCCCCTGGGAGGATTCTCCTACGAGCAGTACTTC; CDR3 protein: CASSPLGGFSYEQYF; D gene: .; clone size: .; J gene: TRBJ2-7; CDR3 length: 15; V gene: TRBV7-6
CDR3 DNA: TGTGCCAGCAGTTTATCGTATTCACGGACAGGGGGCGGACGCACTGAAGCTTTCTTT; CDR3 protein: CASSLSYSRTGGGRTEAFF; D gene: TRBD1; clone size: .; J gene: TRBJ1-1; CDR3 length: 19; V gene: TRBV27
CDR3 DNA: TGTGCCAGCTCTGGGGGGGCGAGAAATCAGCCCCAGCATTTT; CDR3 protein: CASSGGARNQPQHF; D gene: .; clone size: .; J gene: TRBJ1-5; CDR3 length: 14; V gene: TRBV2
CDR3 DNA: TGTGCCAGCAGCTTGGGACTAGCGGGGGCAGTAGGGCAGTTCTTC; CDR3 protein: CASSLGLAGAVGQFF; D gene: TRBD2; clone size: .; J gene: TRBJ2-1; CDR3 length: 15; V gene: TRBV5-5
CDR3 DNA: TGTGCCAGCAGCGGACTAGTTGTACGACCTTACACAGATACGCAGTATTTT; CDR3 protein: CASSGLVVRPYTDTQYF; D gene: TRBD2; clone size: once; J gene: TRBJ2-3; CDR3 length: 17; V gene: TRBV28
CDR3 DNA: TGCGCCAGCAGCCAAGATGTGGACAGGGTGAACACTGAAGCTTTCTTT; CDR3 protein: CASSQDVDRVNTEAFF; D gene: TRBD1; clone size: .; J gene: TRBJ1-1; CDR3 length: 16; V gene: TRBV4-3
CDR3 DNA: TGCGCCAGCACTCCCCAGTCCAACACTGAAGCTTTCTTT; CDR3 protein: CASTPQSNTEAFF; D gene: .; clone size: .; J gene: TRBJ1-1; CDR3 length: 13; V gene: TRBV10-2
CDR3 DNA: TGTGCTAGCAGTCCAGGACTAGCGGGGTTACAAGAGACCCAGTACTTC; CDR3 protein: CASSPGLAGLQETQYF; D gene: TRBD2; clone size: .; J gene: TRBJ2-5; CDR3 length: 16; V gene: TRBV7-7
CDR3 DNA: TGTGCCAGCAGTTTTGAGTTGGGGGGTTCCGGGGAGCTGTTTTTT; CDR3 protein: CASSFELGGSGELFF; D gene: .; clone size: .; J gene: TRBJ2-2; CDR3 length: 15; V gene: TRBV27